This T cell receptor beta chain is from a study of blood T cell repertoires in COVID-19. The CDR3 totals 15 residues. Germline V gene sequence: CDR1 LNHDA, CDR2 SQIVND (reference sequence). With 3 bases removed from V and 5 bases from J, the gap between germline ends came to 16 bases. This clone has a single count. Profiled with immunoSEQ multiplex PCR; TCRdb holds only in-frame clones, not every one. The sample has about 320,000 clones; 89% are singletons. The rearrangement links TRBV19 to TRBJ1-1; D gene unclear. The sample consisted of PBMCs or T cells enriched from blood (not recorded which). The clonotype comes from a man between 60 and 75 years old who had recovered from COVID-19. The CDR3 region is CASSMSKPRRTEAFF. CDR3 nucleotide sequence: TGTGCCAGTAGTATGTCCAAACCCAGGCGTACTGAAGCTTTCTTT.